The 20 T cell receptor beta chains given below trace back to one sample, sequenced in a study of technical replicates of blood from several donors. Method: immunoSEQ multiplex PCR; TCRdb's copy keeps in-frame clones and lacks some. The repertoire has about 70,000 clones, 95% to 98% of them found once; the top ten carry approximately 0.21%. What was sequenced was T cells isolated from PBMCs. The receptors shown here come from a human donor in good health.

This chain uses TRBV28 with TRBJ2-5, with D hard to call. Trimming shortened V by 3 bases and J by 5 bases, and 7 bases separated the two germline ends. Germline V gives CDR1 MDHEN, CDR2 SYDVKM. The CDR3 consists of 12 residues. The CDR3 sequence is CASSFMGETQYF. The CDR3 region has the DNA TGTGCCAGCAGTTTTATGGGCGAGACCCAGTACTTC.

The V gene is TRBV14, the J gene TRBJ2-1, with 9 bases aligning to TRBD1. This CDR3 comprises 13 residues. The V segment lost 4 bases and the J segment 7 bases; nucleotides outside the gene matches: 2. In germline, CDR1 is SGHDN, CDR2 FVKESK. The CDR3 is CASSRDRVNEQFF. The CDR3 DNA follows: TGTGCCAGCAGCCGGGACAGGGTGAATGAGCAGTTCTTC.

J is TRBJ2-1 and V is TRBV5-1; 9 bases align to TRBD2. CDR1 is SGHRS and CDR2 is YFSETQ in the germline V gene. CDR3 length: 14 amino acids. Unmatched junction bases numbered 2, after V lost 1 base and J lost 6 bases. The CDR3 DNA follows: TGCGCCAGCAGCTTGAATAGCGGGAGCAATGAGCAGTTCTTC. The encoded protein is CASSLNSGSNEQFF.

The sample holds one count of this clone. The CDR3 reads CASSQQRNTEAFF. The CDR3 DNA reads as TGTGCCAGCAGCCAACAGAGGAACACTGAAGCTTTCTTT. J is TRBJ1-1 and V is TRBV11-2; unclear D gene. Trimming cost V 5 bases and J 1 base, with 8 bases left between them. This CDR3 comprises 13 residues. Per the germline V gene, CDR1 is SGHAT and CDR2 is FQNNGV. Variable domain in full (rest from reference TRBV11-2 and TRBJ1-1): EAGVAQSPRYKIIEKRQSVAFWCNPISGHATLYWYQQILGQGPKLLIQFQNNGVVDDSQLPKDRFSAERLKGVDSTLKIQPAKLEDSAVYLCASSQQRNTEAFFGQGTRLTVV.

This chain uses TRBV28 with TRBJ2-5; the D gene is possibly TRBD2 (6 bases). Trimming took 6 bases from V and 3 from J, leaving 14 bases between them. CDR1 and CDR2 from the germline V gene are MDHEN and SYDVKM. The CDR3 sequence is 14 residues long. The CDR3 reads CASSSIWTKETQYF. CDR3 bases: TGTGCCAGCAGCTCGATTTGGACTAAAGAGACCCAGTACTTC.

CDR3 DNA: TGTGCCAGCAGCTTAGGGAGGGGGGAAGCTTTCTTT. As protein: CASSLGRGEAFF. The V and J genes are TRBV7-3 and TRBJ1-1; D possibly corresponds to TRBD1 (6 bases). The V gene lost 2 bases and the J gene lost 8 bases, with 9 bases spanning the gap. CDR3 length: 12 amino acids. Germline V gene data show CDR1 as SGHTA and CDR2 as FQGTGA.

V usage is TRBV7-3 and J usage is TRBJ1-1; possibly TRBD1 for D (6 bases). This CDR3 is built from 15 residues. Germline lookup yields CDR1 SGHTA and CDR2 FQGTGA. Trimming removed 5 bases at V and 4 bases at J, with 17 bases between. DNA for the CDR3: TGTGCCAGCAGCCGAGGGACACCAAAGAGCACTGAAGCTTTCTTT. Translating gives CASSRGTPKSTEAFF. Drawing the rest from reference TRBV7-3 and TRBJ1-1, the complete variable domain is GAGVSQTPSNKVTEKGKYVELRCDPISGHTALYWYRQSLGQGPEFLIYFQGTGAADDSGLPNDRFFAVRPEGSVSTLKIQRTERGDSAVYLCASSRGTPKSTEAFFGQGTRLTVV.

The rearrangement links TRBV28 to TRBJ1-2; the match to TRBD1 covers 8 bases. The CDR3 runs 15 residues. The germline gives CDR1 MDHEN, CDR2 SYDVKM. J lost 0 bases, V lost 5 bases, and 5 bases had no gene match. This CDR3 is CASSIGQGTNYGYTF. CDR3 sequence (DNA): TGTGCCAGCAGTATTGGACAGGGTACTAACTATGGCTACACCTTC.

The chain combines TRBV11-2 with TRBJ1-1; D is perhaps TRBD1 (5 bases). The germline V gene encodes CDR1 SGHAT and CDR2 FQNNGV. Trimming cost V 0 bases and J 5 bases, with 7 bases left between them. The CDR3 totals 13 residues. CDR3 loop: CASSLEGGTEAFF. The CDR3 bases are TGTGCCAGCAGCTTAGAGGGGGGTACTGAAGCTTTCTTT. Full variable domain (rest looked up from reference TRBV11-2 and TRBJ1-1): EAGVAQSPRYKIIEKRQSVAFWCNPISGHATLYWYQQILGQGPKLLIQFQNNGVVDDSQLPKDRFSAERLKGVDSTLKIQPAKLEDSAVYLCASSLEGGTEAFFGQGTRLTVV.

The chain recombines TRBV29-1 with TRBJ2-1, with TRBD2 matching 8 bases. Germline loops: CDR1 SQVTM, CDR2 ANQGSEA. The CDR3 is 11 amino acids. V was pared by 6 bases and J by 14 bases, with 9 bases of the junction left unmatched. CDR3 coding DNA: TGCAGCGTAGAACGAGGACTAGCAGAGTTCTTC. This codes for CSVERGLAEFF.

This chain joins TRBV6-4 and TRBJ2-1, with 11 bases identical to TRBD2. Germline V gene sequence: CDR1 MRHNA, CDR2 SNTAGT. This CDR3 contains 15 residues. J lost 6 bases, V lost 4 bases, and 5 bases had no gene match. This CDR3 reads CASSVLAGEGNEQFF. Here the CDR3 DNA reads TGTGCCAGCAGTGTACTAGCGGGAGAGGGCAATGAGCAGTTCTTC.

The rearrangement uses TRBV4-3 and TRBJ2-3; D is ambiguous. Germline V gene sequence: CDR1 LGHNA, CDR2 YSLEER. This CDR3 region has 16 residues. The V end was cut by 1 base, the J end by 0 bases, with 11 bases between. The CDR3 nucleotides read TGCGCCAGCAGCCAAGGGTATAGTAGCAGCACAGATACGCAGTATTTT. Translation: CASSQGYSSSTDTQYF.

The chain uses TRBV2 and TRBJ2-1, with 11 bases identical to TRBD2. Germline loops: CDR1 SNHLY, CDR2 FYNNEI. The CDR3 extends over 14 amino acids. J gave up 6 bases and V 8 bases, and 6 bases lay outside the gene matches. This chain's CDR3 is CASRLAGPPNEQFF. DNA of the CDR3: TGTGCCAGCCGACTAGCGGGACCGCCCAATGAGCAGTTCTTC.

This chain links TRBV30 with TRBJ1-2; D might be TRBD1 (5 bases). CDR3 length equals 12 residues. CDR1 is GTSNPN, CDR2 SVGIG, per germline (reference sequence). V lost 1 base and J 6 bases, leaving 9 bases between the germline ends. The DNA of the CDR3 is TGTGCCTGGAGTGGACAGTTTAATGGCTACACCTTC. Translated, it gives CAWSGQFNGYTF.

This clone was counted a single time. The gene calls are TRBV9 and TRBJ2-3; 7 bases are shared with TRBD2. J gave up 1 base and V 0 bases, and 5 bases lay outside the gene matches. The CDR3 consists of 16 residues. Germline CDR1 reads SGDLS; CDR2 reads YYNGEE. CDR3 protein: CASSVATSAGTDTQYF. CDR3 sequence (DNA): TGTGCCAGCAGCGTAGCCACTAGCGCTGGCACAGATACGCAGTATTTT.

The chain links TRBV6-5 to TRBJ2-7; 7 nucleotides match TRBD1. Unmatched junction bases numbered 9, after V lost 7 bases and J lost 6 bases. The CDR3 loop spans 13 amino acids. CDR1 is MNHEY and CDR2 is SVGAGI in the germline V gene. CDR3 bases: TGTGCCAGCACCACAAAGGGGGCTGGCGAGCAGTACTTC. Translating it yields CASTTKGAGEQYF.

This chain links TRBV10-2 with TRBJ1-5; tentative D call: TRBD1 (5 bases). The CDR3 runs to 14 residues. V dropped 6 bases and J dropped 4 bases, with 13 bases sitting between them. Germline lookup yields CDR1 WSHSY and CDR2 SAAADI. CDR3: CASRHGGDNQPQHF. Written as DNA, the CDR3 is TGCGCCAGCAGACATGGGGGGGATAATCAGCCCCAGCATTTT.

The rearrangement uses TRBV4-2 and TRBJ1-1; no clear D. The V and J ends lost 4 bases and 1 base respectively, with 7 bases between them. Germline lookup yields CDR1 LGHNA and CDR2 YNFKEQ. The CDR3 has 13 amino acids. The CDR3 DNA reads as TGTGCCAGCAGCCCACGGGGGAACACTGAAGCTTTCTTT. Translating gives CASSPRGNTEAFF.

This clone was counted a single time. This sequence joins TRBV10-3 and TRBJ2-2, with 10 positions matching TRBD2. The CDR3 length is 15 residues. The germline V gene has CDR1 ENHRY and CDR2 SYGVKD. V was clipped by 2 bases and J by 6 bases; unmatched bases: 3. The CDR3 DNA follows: TGTGCCATCAGTGAGCTAGCGGGAGAGGCCGGGGAGCTGTTTTTT. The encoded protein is CAISELAGEAGELFF.

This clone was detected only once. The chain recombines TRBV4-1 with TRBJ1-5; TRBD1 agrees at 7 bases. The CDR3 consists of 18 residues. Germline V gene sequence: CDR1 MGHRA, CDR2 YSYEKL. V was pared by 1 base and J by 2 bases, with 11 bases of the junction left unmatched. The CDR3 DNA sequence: TGCGCCAGCAGCCAAGTGGGAAGAGTAGGGGGCGGCAATCAGCCCCAGCATTTT. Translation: CASSQVGRVGGGNQPQHF.